The clone carrying this TCR beta chain has more than one count but fewer than ten. Its antigen remains unknown. Assay: immunoSEQ multiplex PCR; the TCRdb copy retains only in-frame clones and omits some. The sample shows 60,000 to 70,000 clones, 45% to 65% of them seen only once. Trimming pared 5 bases from V and 4 bases from J, leaving 15 bases between. The CDR3 is made up of 14 amino acids. Looked up from germline, CDR1 is MDHEN and CDR2 is SYDVKM. TCR beta libraries used roughly 1.9 micrograms of DNA from cryopreserved PBMCs. These data come from a study of cytotoxic CD8 clonotypes in ibrutinib-treated CLL. Study-wide results and limits: Public clonotypes (which were uncommon) either contracted or remained stable on treatment. Patients with sustained remission and those progressing were sampled at differing times.

The TCR sequence derives from a human donor with chronic lymphocytic leukemia. Specimen: PBMCs, collected after 12 months of ibrutinib treatment. V usage is TRBV28 and J usage is TRBJ2-7, with D perhaps matching TRBD2 (5 bases). CDR3 nucleotide sequence: TGTGCCAGCAGTACTGGACTCCCCAGATACGAGCAGTACGTC. Protein product: CASSTGLPRYEQYV.